This TCR beta chain comes out of a study of HIV-infected patients and healthy controls. The CDR3 is 17 amino acids. Germline CDR1 and CDR2: KGHDR and SFDVKD. Trimming stripped 3 bases from V and 0 bases from J, with 15 bases between. MiXCR, applied by TCRdb to the 5' RACE reads, yields one record per CDR3 protein. The sample consists of 19,000 or so distinct CDR3 sequences, about 19% of them appearing once. This clonotype was observed a handful of times. What was sequenced was CD8+ T cells from blood. The clonotype comes from a human donor in good health. The rearrangement uses TRBV24-1 and TRBJ2-3; D gene ambiguous. CDR3 sequence (DNA): TGTGCCACCAGTGATGCCACAGCTCAGGCTAGCACAGATACGCAGTATTTT. It specifies CATSDATAQASTDTQYF.